The 7 T cell receptor beta chains below come from one sample, sequenced in a study of cytomegalovirus exposure and HLA in healthy donors. The PCR contained 60 Vbeta and 13 Jbeta primers. TCRdb keeps only in-frame clones here, not all; method: immunoSEQ multiplex PCR. This sample yields 250,000 to 350,000 clones, of which 70% to 90% are seen a single time; approximately 4.3% belongs to the top ten. The specimen sequenced was PBMCs. These receptors came from a man aged 40-49 years in good health and CMV-seropositive.

V usage is TRBV5-1 and J usage is TRBJ2-5, with D uncertain. The J call is in doubt because the DNA end fits TRBJ2-7 better. This CDR3 is 11 amino acids long. The germline V gene encodes CDR1 SGHRS and CDR2 YFSETQ. CDR3 protein: CASSSDYEQYF. In nucleotides, the CDR3 is TGCGCCAGCAGCTCGGACTACGAGCAGTACTTC.

This rearrangement joins TRBV28 to TRBJ2-1; TRBD2 agrees at 10 bases. V lost 6 bases, J lost 7 bases, and 9 bases stayed unmatched. Per germline, CDR1 MDHEN and CDR2 SYDVKM. CDR3 length equals 15 residues. In nucleotides, the CDR3 is TGTGCCAGCAGCGGGAGGCTAGCGGGAGCAAATGAGCAGTTCTTC. Translated: CASSGRLAGANEQFF.

This chain links TRBV5-4 with TRBJ1-1; D call uncertain. V was shortened by 7 bases and J by 3 bases, with 13 bases between the two germline ends. Germline CDR1 reads SGHNT; CDR2 reads YYREEE (reference sequence). The CDR3 has 13 residues. For the CDR3, the DNA is TGTGCCAGCGGAAACGGGATCCACACTGAAGCTTTCTTT. This gives the protein CASGNGIHTEAFF.

This clone was seen a handful of times. This chain uses TRBV7-3 with TRBJ1-1; 9 bases map to TRBD1. This CDR3 spans 15 amino acids. Germline V CDR1 and CDR2: SGHTA, FQGTGA. Trimming at V came to 1 base and at J to 1 base, leaving 1 base not matched to a gene. The CDR3 is CASSLNRGRNTEAFF. In nucleotides, the CDR3 is TGTGCCAGCAGCTTAAACAGGGGGCGGAACACTGAAGCTTTCTTT.

The rearrangement uses TRBV6-4 and TRBJ2-1; 16 bases are a match to TRBD2. The CDR3 is 20 amino acids. J lost 2 bases, V lost 7 bases, and 14 bases had no gene match. Germline V gene data show CDR1 as MRHNA and CDR2 as SNTAGT. CDR3: CASTERAGTSGRGTYNEQFF. Here the CDR3 DNA reads TGTGCCAGCACCGAGAGGGCAGGGACTAGCGGGAGGGGAACCTACAATGAGCAGTTCTTC.

The V gene is TRBV4-3, the J gene TRBJ2-5, with TRBD2 matching over 10 bases. There are 16 residues in the CDR3. CDR1 is LGHNA, CDR2 YSLEER, per germline. Trimming removed 1 base from V and 4 bases from J; junction bases left unmatched: 6. CDR3 nucleotides: TGCGCCAGCAGCCAAGCTGGAGAGCGGGGGGGAGAGACCCAGTACTTC. This encodes CASSQAGERGGETQYF.

This clone appeared a single time. Other DNA variants within this sample encode the same CDR3. CDR3: CASSGHPGLADNEQFF. CDR3 DNA: TGTGCCAGCAGTGGACATCCGGGACTAGCGGACAATGAGCAGTTCTTC. The rearrangement uses TRBV2 and TRBJ2-1, with 11 nucleotides matching TRBD2. The germline V gene has CDR1 SNHLY and CDR2 FYNNEI. Unmatched junction bases numbered 7, after V lost 4 bases and J lost 5 bases. The CDR3 extends over 16 amino acids.